This T cell receptor beta chain was identified in a study of blood T cell repertoires in COVID-19. Across the study: The United States, Italy and Spain provided the acute and convalescent COVID-19 samples. Sample material is recorded as cDNA or gDNA derived from T cells, B-cell-depleted T cells, or PBMCs.

Authors' processing steps: Quantification of nucleated cells was approximated via reference gene primer amplification. Only in-frame clones appear in the TCRdb table, and some are missing; sequencing was by immunoSEQ multiplex PCR. V, J and clone size were drawn from that table, and D and trimming were deduced from the DNA. The sample has around 100,000 clones; roughly 80% are singletons. The sequence came from a man aged 45-65 years with acute or convalescent COVID-19. The sequencing sample was made of peripheral blood.

The CDR3 loop reads CASSRSGEQFF. CDR3 DNA sequence: TGTGCCAGCAGTCGTAGCGGGGAGCAGTTCTTC. V and J are TRBV6-5 and TRBJ2-1; 7 bases align to TRBD2. The CDR3 consists of 11 residues. The germline V gene encodes CDR1 MNHEY and CDR2 SVGAGI. V shed 5 bases, J shed 10 bases, and the junction held 2 bases outside the gene matches.